The sequence of this T cell receptor beta chain was determined in a study of T cells after yellow fever vaccination (dated by TCRdb to the late 2010s). For context, the study as a whole: The SMART-Seq v4 Ultra Low Input RNA kit was used to prepare libraries from fractions with low cell numbers. To track T-cell clones before and after primary and booster YFV17D yellow fever vaccination, bulk TCR alpha and beta repertoires were sequenced longitudinally. Two healthy male donors, one aged 18 to 29 and one aged 30 to 40 years, made up the cohort. Blood samples were taken at several timepoints before and after primary and secondary immunization, and bulk PBMC replicates and cell subsets were isolated. What the work shows at the level of the full study, not this receptor alone: After the booster, most of the clones that had expanded following primary vaccination were detected again (96% of CD4 and 80% to 90% of CD8), which suggests that memory was broadly maintained. The secondary T-cell response was found to be weaker but faster than the primary response, with a peak reached on day 5 rather than on day 15. A small share of clonotypes occurred in both CD4 and CD8 compartments, likely arising from convergent recombination. Computational filtering was needed because FACS-sorted repertoires could contain abundant contaminating clonotypes from the bulk population. Only two donors were included in the study, so the extent to which the findings can be generalized is limited.

Concerning this clonotype: Its specific antigen is unknown. The sample holds no much larger clone one base away, and base qualities are not on file.

TCR cDNA was made using 5'RACE template switching, a step that added a universal primer site and unique molecular identifiers. Priming for cDNA synthesis came from both the TCR alpha and TCR beta constant segments. Libraries were amplified in two PCR steps, with sample barcodes and sequencing adapters added in the second step. Sequencing of the libraries was done on either Illumina HiSeq 2500 (2x100 bp) or NovaSeq (2x150 bp). Processing in the source paper ran as follows. Reads were demultiplexed and collapsed into UMI consensus sequences with MIGEC, and V(D)J alignment was performed with MiXCR. Clonotypes responding to the vaccine were identified with edgeR on replicate PBMC samples, with the criteria of FDR below 0.01 and a log2 fold change above 5 up to day 15. CD4 or CD8 identity was assigned to each bulk clonotype according to whether the clonotype was present at higher abundance in the sequenced CD4 repertoire or the sequenced CD8 repertoire. TCRdb passed the public sequencing reads through fastp at Q25 and MiXCR, retaining productive beta sequences. Entries that share a CDR3 protein sequence are merged under the most common genes and DNA. The V and J calls shown here were made by TCRdb, not taken from the authors' results. This sample holds about 180,000 distinct CDR3 sequences; approximately 6.2% were observed only once. Just under 3% of the sample goes to the ten largest clones.

The sample's treatment or condition, from its label and the paper: live attenuated yellow fever vaccine strain. A standard Ficoll-Paque protocol was used to isolate PBMCs from peripheral blood. Dynabeads CD4 and CD8 positive selection kits were used to isolate the CD4 and CD8 T-cell fractions. RNA was extracted with TriZol from bulk PBMCs, CD4 and CD8 fractions, and dextramer-positive and dextramer-negative fractions. Reading the germline V gene (reference sequence) gives CDR1 DFQATT and CDR2 SNEGSKA. For this chain, trimming is 6 bases at the V end and 2 bases at the J end, and the number of junction bases without a gene match is 10. The CDR3 runs 16 residues from the cysteine to the phenylalanine. CDR3 DNA only is kept here, 48 bases in frame from base 1.

The sequencing here drew on CD4+ T cells sorted from PBMCs, taken on the day of the first yellow fever vaccination. The chain is assembled from TRBV20-1 and TRBJ2-3, with TRBD1 matching 11 junction bases. This sequence was found in a man in his late teens or twenties who received the YFV17D yellow fever vaccine. The DNA is as follows: TGCAGTGCCCCACAGGCCGGACAGGGGGCCACAGATACGCAGTATTTT. The resulting protein is CSAPQAGQGATDTQYF.